This T cell receptor (beta chain) was sequenced in a study of T cell repertoires in cytomegalovirus infection. Whole-study findings and limits: Clonotype analysis showed dominance of the ex vivo response by HLA-C-restricted CMV-specific TCR beta clonotypes. The study identified carriers of CMV plus the relevant HLA from cumulative public TCR beta family frequency.

Each CDR3 protein is one row after TCRdb ran MiXCR on the reads. The table records more than 400,000 distinct CDR3 sequences, approximately 26% of them present only once. Of note for this clonotype: The antigen is unknown.

The V and J ends lost 6 bases and 3 bases respectively, with 15 bases between them. The CDR3 is 15 residues long. In germline, CDR1 is MDHEN, CDR2 SYDVKM. The chain carries TRBV28 and TRBJ2-1, with TRBD2 as a possible D gene (6 bases). The sequencing sample was made of PBMCs. The sequence was collected from a human donor in good health (CMV status not recorded). Some clones in this sample may be carry-over from other donors' samples. DNA of the CDR3: TGTGCCAGCAGCCAAGCGGGCCCAATCTACAATGAGCAGTTCTTC. It codes for CASSQAGPIYNEQFF.